This TCR beta chain was documented in a study of blood T cells in healthy people across ages. Primed by a sample-barcoded 5' primer and a J-beta primer mix, a second PCR proceeded for 7 to 11 cycles. TCRdb reanalysed the 5' RACE reads using MiXCR and keeps one entry per CDR3 protein. Of roughly 790,000 distinct CDR3 sequences detected, 43% appear once; the ten largest clones hold 20% to 25%. About this clonotype: One end of the junction varies from germline; a read error may be responsible.

The sequencing input was blood. The TCR originated in a woman in her sixties or seventies in good health.

The CDR3 loop reads CANSFLGGTDTQYF. In nucleotides, the CDR3 is TGTGCCAACAGCTTTCTAGGGGGCACAGATACGCAGTATTTT. This chain links TRBV7-2 with TRBJ2-3, with D possibly being TRBD1 (5 bases). This CDR3 is built from 14 residues. Looked up from germline, CDR1 is SGHTA and CDR2 is FQGNSA.